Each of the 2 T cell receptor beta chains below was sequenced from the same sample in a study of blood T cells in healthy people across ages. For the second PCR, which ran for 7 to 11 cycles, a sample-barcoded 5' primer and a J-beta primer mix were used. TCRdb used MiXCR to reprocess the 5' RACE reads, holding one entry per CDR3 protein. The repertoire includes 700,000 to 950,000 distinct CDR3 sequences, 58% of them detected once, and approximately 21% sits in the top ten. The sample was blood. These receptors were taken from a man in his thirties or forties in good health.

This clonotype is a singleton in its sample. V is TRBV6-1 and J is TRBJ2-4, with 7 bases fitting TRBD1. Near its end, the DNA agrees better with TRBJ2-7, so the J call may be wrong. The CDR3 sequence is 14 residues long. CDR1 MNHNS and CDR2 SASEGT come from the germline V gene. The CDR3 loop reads CASRMGDSLYEQYF. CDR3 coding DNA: TGTGCCAGCAGAATGGGGGACAGCCTCTACGAGCAGTACTTC.

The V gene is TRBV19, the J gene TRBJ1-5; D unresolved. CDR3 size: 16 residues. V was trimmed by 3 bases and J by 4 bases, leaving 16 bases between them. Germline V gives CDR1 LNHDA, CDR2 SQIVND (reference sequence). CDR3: CASSISPRQTNQPQHF. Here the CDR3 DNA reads TGTGCCAGTAGTATCTCTCCTAGGCAGACGAATCAGCCCCAGCATTTT.